This TCR beta chain comes out of a study of cytomegalovirus exposure and HLA in healthy donors. Study-level points and caveats: When a later analysis compared HLA-associated TCR beta chains with equally common others, the HLA-associated chains turned out to be more clonally expanded and to have lower generation probabilities. What a later analysis showed was that several of the most significant clusters appeared linked to common viral pathogens. Evidence from a later analysis indicated that most CMV-associated TCR beta chains looked HLA-restricted.

This CDR3 is built from 15 residues. Germline assignment: CDR1 SEHNR and CDR2 FQNEAQ (reference sequence). With 60 Vbeta and 13 Jbeta primers, the PCR was carried out. TCRdb keeps only in-frame clones here, not all; method: immunoSEQ multiplex PCR. The table records about 140,000 clones, about 80% of them present only once. As for this clone: Its cognate antigen is unknown. At one end, the junction sequence differs from germline, possibly due to a read error.

The source material was PBMCs. The clonotype originates from a woman aged 40 to 49 in good health and CMV-seronegative. This rearrangement joins TRBV7-9 to TRBJ1-2, with no clear D. DNA of the CDR3: TGTTCCAGCAGCTTAGTCAGTCAGTTAAACTATGGCTACACCTTC. Protein: CSSSLVSQLNYGYTF.